Sequencing of this T cell receptor (beta chain) was carried out in a study of cytomegalovirus exposure and HLA in healthy donors. CDR1 SQVTM and CDR2 ANQGSEA come from the germline V gene. Trimming at V came to 7 bases and at J to 5 bases, leaving 19 bases not matched to a gene. The CDR3 loop spans 17 amino acids. Primers: 60 Vbeta forward and 13 Jbeta reverse. Clones were sequenced by immunoSEQ multiplex PCR, and TCRdb holds only the in-frame ones, with some missing. The table shows 150,000 to 200,000 clones, with around 80% occurring only once. Study-level points and caveats: Certain sequence variants were highly shared and formed a cluster, and this cluster was likely a sequencing artifact. In a later analysis, HLA-associated beta chains showed higher expansion and lower generation probabilities than comparable chains. There were some V segments, including TRBV6-2 and TRBV6-3, excluded as indistinguishable.

Details on this clone: Its antigen is as yet unknown.

Sequencing used PBMCs. The chain couples TRBV29-1 to TRBJ1-5; 8 bases line up with TRBD1. The TCR originated in a man aged 25 to 40 in good health and CMV-seropositive. The DNA of the CDR3 is TGCAGCGCTCCCCGCATTTCGGACAGGGCGCGCTATCAGCCCCAGCATTTT. Its protein product is CSAPRISDRARYQPQHF.